This note documents a single T cell receptor beta chain sequence. This sample also contains other DNA sequences that code for the same CDR3. The CDR3 sequence is 12 residues long. Germline CDR1 is SGHRS and CDR2 is YFSETQ. The V end lost 4 bases, the J end lost 2 bases, and 6 bases lay between the germline ends. Sequenced by immunoSEQ multiplex PCR; TCRdb stores in-frame clones only, minus some. The sample lists about 81,000 clones, 90% seen once, with 7.5% to 10% in the top ten. This specimen belongs to a study of PD-L1 blockade in urothelial cancer. V and J are TRBV5-1 and TRBJ2-5; D gene unclear. The sequence derives from a man between 60 and 70 years old with urothelial cancer. Here the sequenced sample was PBMCs, taken around atezolizumab (anti-PD-L1) treatment. The CDR3 DNA is TGCGCCAGCAGCCTCAGACAAGAGACCCAGTACTTC. Protein sequence: CASSLRQETQYF.